This T cell receptor (beta chain) was profiled in a study of radiotherapy plus CTLA-4 blockade in lung cancer. Study summary: Objective response was observed in over 15% of patients, and disease control in roughly 33%.

Produced via immunoSEQ multiplex PCR; TCRdb's table is partial and in-frame only. The table has some 30,000 clones, roughly four fifths seen once; the top ten hold over 12%. As to this clone: Its specificity is not known.

Broader study findings: Blood-borne expansion of tumor-derived TCR clones followed radiotherapy plus ipilimumab.

The CDR3 contains 16 residues. Germline-derived CDR1 and CDR2 are MNHEY and SVGAGI. The V end lost 2 bases, the J end lost 5 bases, and 15 bases lay between the germline ends. The TCR originated in a human donor with non-small cell lung cancer that progressed on radiotherapy plus ipilimumab. The V and J genes are TRBV6-5 and TRBJ2-2, with D perhaps matching TRBD2 (5 bases). The sample consisted of peripheral blood, taken from a patient treated with radiotherapy plus ipilimumab. CDR3 sequence reads: CASSYEGNMGTGELFF. As DNA, the CDR3 is TGTGCCAGCAGTTACGAGGGAAATATGGGAACCGGGGAGCTGTTTTTT.